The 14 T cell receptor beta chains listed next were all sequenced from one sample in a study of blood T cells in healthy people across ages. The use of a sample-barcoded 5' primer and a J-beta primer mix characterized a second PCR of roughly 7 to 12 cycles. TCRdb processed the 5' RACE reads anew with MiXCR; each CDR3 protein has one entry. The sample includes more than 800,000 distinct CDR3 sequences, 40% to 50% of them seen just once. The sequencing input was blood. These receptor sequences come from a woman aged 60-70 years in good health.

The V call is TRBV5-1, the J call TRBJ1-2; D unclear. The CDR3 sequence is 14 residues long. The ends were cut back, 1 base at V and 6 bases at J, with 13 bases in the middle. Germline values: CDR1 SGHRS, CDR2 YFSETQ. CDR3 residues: CASSLHGPADGYTF. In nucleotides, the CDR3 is TGCGCCAGCAGCTTGCACGGTCCTGCGGATGGCTACACCTTC.

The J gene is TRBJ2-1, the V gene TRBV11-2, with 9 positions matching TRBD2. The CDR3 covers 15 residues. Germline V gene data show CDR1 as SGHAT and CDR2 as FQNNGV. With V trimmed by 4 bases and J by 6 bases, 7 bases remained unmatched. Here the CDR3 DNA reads TGTGCCAGCAGCTCCCGAGTAGCGGGGGTCAATGAGCAGTTCTTC. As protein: CASSSRVAGVNEQFF.

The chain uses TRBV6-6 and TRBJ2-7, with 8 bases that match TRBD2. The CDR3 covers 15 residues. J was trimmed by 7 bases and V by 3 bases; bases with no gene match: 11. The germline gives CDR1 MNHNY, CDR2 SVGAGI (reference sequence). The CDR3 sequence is CASSYSSGSVNEQYF. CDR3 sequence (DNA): TGTGCCAGCAGTTATTCCAGCGGGAGTGTCAATGAGCAGTACTTC.

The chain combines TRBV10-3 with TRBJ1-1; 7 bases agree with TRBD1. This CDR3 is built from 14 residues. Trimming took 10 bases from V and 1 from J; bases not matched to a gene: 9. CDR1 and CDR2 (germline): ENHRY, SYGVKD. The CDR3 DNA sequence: TGTGCCACCACTAAACAGGGGCCGAACACTGAAGCTTTCTTT. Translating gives CATTKQGPNTEAFF.

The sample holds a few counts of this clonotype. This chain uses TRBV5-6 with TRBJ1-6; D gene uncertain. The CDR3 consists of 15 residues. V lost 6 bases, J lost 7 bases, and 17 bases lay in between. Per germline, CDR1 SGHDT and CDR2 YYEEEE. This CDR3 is CASKPLRFGNSPLHF. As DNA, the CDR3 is TGTGCCAGCAAACCACTCCGCTTTGGGAATTCACCCCTCCACTTT.

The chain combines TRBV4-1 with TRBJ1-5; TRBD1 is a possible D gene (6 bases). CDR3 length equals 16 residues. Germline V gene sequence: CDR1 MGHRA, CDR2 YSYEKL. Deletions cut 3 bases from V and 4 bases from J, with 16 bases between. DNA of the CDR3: TGCGCCAGCAGCCAGGGGGACACGGGCCTGAATCAGCCCCAGCATTTT. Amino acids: CASSQGDTGLNQPQHF.

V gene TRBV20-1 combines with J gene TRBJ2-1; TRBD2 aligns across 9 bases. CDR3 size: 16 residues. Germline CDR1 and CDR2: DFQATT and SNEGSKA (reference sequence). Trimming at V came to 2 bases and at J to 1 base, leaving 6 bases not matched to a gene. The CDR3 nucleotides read TGCAGTGCTAGATCCTATAGCGGGAGTTCCTACAATGAGCAGTTCTTC. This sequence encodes CSARSYSGSSYNEQFF.

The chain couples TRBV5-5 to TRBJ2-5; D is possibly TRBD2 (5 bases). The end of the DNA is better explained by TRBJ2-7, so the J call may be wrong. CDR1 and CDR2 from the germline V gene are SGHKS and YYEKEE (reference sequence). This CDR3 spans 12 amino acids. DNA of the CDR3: TGTGCCAGCAGCTCGCCGGGAATCGAGCAGTACTTC. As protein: CASSSPGIEQYF.

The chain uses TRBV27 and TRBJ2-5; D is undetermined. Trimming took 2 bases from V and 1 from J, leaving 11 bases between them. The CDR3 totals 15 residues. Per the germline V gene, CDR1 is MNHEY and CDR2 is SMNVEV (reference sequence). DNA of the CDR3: TGTGCCAGCAGTTTAGTTCCCCACCGCCAAGAGACCCAGTACTTC. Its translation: CASSLVPHRQETQYF.

The CDR3 loop reads CSGRRGTGGRSLDTEAFF. CDR3 DNA sequence: TGCAGCGGTCGCCGGGGCACAGGGGGCAGGTCTTTAGACACTGAAGCTTTCTTT. The gene calls are TRBV29-1 and TRBJ1-1; TRBD1 matches 9 bases. CDR3 length: 18 residues. Germline V gives CDR1 SQVTM, CDR2 ANQGSEA. The ends lost 7 bases at V and 3 bases at J; junction bases unmatched: 21.

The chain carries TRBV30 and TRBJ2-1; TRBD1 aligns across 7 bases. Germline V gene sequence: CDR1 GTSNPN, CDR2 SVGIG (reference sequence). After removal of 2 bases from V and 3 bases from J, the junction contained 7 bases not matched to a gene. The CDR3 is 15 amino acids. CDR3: CAWSLETGFYNEQFF. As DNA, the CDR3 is TGTGCCTGGAGTTTAGAGACAGGGTTCTACAATGAGCAGTTCTTC.

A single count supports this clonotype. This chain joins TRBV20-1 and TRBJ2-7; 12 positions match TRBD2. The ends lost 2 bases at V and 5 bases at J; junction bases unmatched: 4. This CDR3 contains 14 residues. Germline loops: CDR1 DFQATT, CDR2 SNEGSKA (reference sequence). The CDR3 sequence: CSARLLAGGNEQYF. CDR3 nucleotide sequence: TGCAGTGCTAGACTGCTAGCGGGAGGGAACGAGCAGTACTTC.

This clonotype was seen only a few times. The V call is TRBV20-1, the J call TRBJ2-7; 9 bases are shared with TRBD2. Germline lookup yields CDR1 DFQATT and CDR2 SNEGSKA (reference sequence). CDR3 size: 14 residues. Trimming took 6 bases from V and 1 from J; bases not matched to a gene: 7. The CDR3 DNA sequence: TGCAGTGCCACAGGACTAGCGCGGTCCTACGAGCAGTACTTC. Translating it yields CSATGLARSYEQYF.

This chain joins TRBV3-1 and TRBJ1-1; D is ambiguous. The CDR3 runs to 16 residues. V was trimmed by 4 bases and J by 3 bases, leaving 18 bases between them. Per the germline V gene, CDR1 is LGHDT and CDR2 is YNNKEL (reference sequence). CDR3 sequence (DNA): TGTGCCAGCAGCCCAGAGGGCCCAGCACGGGACACTGAAGCTTTCTTT. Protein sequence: CASSPEGPARDTEAFF.